The T cell receptor (beta chain) described here comes from a study of blood T cell repertoires in COVID-19. In the study overall: Acute-phase and convalescent COVID-19 samples originated in the United States, Italy and Spain. From T cells, B-cell-depleted T cells, or PBMCs came the material, which was cDNA or gDNA.

Per the original data handling: Amplified reference gene primers provided the basis for estimating nucleated cell counts. TCRdb's table, derived via immunoSEQ multiplex PCR, lists solely in-frame clones and lacks some. The V and J calls and clone size are taken from that table; D and trimming were inferred from the DNA. The sample consists of about 36,000 clones, about 90% of them appearing once. The germline CDR1 and CDR2 sequences are MDHEN and SYDVKM. With 1 base removed from V and 9 bases from J, the gap between germline ends came to 13 bases. This CDR3 has 14 residues. V and J are TRBV28 and TRBJ2-1, with D tentatively TRBD2 (6 bases). This receptor was taken from a man in his sixties with acute or convalescent COVID-19. The sequenced sample consisted of peripheral blood. CDR3 in DNA: TGTGCCAGCAGTTTATCCGGGAGTCGGACTGAGCAGTTCTTC. The encoded protein is CASSLSGSRTEQFF.